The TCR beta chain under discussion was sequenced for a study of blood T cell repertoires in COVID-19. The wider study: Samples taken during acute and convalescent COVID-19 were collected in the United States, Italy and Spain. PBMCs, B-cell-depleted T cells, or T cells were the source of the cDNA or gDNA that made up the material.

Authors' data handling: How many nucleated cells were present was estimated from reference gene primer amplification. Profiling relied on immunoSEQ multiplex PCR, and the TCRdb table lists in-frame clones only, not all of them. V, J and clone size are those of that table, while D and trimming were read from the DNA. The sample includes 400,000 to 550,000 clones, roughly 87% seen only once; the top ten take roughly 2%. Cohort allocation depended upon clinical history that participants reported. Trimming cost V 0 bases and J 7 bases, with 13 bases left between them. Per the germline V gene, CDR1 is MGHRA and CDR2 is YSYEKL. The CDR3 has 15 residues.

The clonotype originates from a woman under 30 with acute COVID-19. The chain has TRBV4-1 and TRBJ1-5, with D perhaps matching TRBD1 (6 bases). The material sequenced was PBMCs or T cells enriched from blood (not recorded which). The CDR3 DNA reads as TGCGCCAGCAGCCAAGAGAGGGGGGGAGGGCAGCCCCAGCATTTT. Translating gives CASSQERGGGQPQHF.